These 24 T cell receptor beta chains were sequenced from one sample in a study of CD8 T cells in Susac syndrome. Random hexamers were used to reverse transcribe roughly 0.5 to 1 ug of RNA. TCRdb analysed the immunoSEQ multiplex PCR reads with MiXCR anew, one entry per CDR3 protein. The profile shows around 140,000 distinct CDR3 sequences, 95% of them singletons. The source material was CD4+ T cells from PBMCs. The source of these receptors is a human donor with Susac syndrome.

The V and J genes are TRBV20-1 and TRBJ1-5, with a tentative D call TRBD1 (6 bases). CDR1 and CDR2 from the germline V gene are DFQATT and SNEGSKA (reference sequence). The CDR3 spans 14 residues. V dropped 4 bases and J dropped 3 bases, with 13 bases sitting between them. CDR3 amino acids: CSATGATVNQPQHF. Written as DNA, the CDR3 is TGCAGTGCTACAGGGGCCACGGTCAATCAGCCCCAGCATTTT.

The V gene is TRBV12-3 or TRBV12-4, the J gene TRBJ2-5; maybe TRBD2 (7 bases). The V and J ends lost 4 bases and 3 bases respectively, with 15 bases between them. The CDR3 extends over 15 amino acids. The DNA of the CDR3 is TGTGCCAGCAGTTCCTCCGTAGGGGGGGAAGAGACCCAGTACTTC. Its protein product is CASSSSVGGEETQYF.

The CDR3 sequence: CAWSEVSYEQYF. The CDR3 DNA sequence: TGTGCCTGGAGTGAAGTCTCCTACGAGCAGTACTTC. The V gene is TRBV30, the J gene TRBJ2-7; D remains ambiguous. Looked up from germline, CDR1 is GTSNPN and CDR2 is SVGIG (reference sequence). V was cut by 1 base and J by 0 bases, with 4 bases left in between. The CDR3 loop spans 12 amino acids.

This clonotype was detected once. The rearrangement uses TRBV30 and TRBJ2-7; D is perhaps TRBD1 (7 bases). Germline V gene lookup returns CDR1 GTSNPN and CDR2 SVGIG (reference sequence). The ends were cut back, 3 bases at V and 3 bases at J, with 15 bases in the middle. This CDR3 is 14 amino acids long. The DNA of the CDR3 is TGTGCCTGGAGGGGAGGCAGGGGGGACTACGAGCAGTACTTC. Amino acids: CAWRGGRGDYEQYF.

This chain joins TRBV30 and TRBJ2-1; 9 bases line up with TRBD2. After removal of 0 bases from V and 2 bases from J, the junction contained 5 bases not matched to a gene. CDR3 length: 16 amino acids. Germline-derived CDR1 and CDR2 are GTSNPN and SVGIG (reference sequence). The chain's CDR3 is CAWSVLASGTYNEQFF. The CDR3 DNA reads TGTGCCTGGAGTGTACTCGCTAGCGGGACCTACAATGAGCAGTTCTTC.

V gene TRBV30 combines with J gene TRBJ1-2; possibly TRBD1 for D (5 bases). The germline gives CDR1 GTSNPN, CDR2 SVGIG (reference sequence). V was pared by 4 bases and J by 2 bases, with 20 bases between. The CDR3 is 16 residues long. CDR3 residues: CAWNPARGRRNYGYTF. The DNA of the CDR3 is TGTGCCTGGAATCCCGCCCGGGGCAGGAGAAACTATGGCTACACCTTC.

The rearrangement joins TRBV6-6 to TRBJ2-7, with D unclear. The CDR3 runs to 11 residues. CDR1 is MNHNY and CDR2 is SVGAGI in the germline V gene (reference sequence). Trimming took 6 bases from V and 9 from J, leaving 12 bases between them. CDR3 bases: TGTGCCAGCAGCCCCAGTGTAAGGCAGTACTTC. Protein: CASSPSVRQYF.

The V gene is TRBV28, the J gene TRBJ2-7; D ambiguous. This CDR3 spans 14 amino acids. Germline-derived CDR1 and CDR2 are MDHEN and SYDVKM. Trimming left V 6 bases short and J 7 bases short, with 19 bases between. CDR3 in DNA: TGTGCCAGCAGCCGCCCACCCGAGGTTGATGAGCAGTACTTC. Its translation is CASSRPPEVDEQYF.

The chain joins TRBV12-3 or TRBV12-4 to TRBJ2-1; TRBD2 might be the D (5 bases). Trimming shortened V by 3 bases and J by 4 bases, and 10 bases separated the two germline ends. The CDR3 has 14 amino acids. The CDR3 DNA reads as TGTGCCAGCAGTTTTGGCGGGTTATACAATGAGCAGTTCTTC. It is translated as CASSFGGLYNEQFF.

This chain uses TRBV30 with TRBJ1-1, with D uncertain. Trimming stripped 4 bases from V and 2 bases from J, with 11 bases between. This CDR3 spans 13 amino acids. Germline values: CDR1 GTSNPN, CDR2 SVGIG (reference sequence). CDR3 nucleotides: TGTGCCTGGAATAGGCAGCCCAACACTGAAGCTTTCTTT. Translated: CAWNRQPNTEAFF.

The chain is built from TRBV19 and TRBJ1-5, with 7 bases fitting TRBD1. The J segment lost 11 bases and the V segment lost 5 bases, leaving 27 bases of the junction unmatched. Germline V gene lookup returns CDR1 LNHDA and CDR2 SQIVND (reference sequence). This CDR3 spans 19 amino acids. The CDR3 DNA reads as TGTGCCAGTAGTGGCGGAACCCGCGGGACAGTTACTCGTAGTGAGGCCCAGCATTTT. This gives the protein CASSGGTRGTVTRSEAQHF.

This chain links TRBV12-3 or TRBV12-4 with TRBJ2-7, with TRBD1 as a possible D gene (7 bases). CDR3 length: 11 amino acids. V was pared by 6 bases and J by 9 bases, with 12 bases between. The chain's CDR3 is CASRNQGGQYF. The CDR3 DNA reads as TGTGCCAGCAGGAACCAGGGGGGGCAGTACTTC.

This chain joins TRBV29-1 and TRBJ1-1; 9 nucleotides align to TRBD1. This CDR3 contains 11 residues. Germline CDR1 SQVTM, CDR2 ANQGSEA. Here the CDR3 reads CSVTGGTEAFF. CDR3 in DNA: TGCAGTGTGACAGGGGGCACTGAAGCTTTCTTT.

V is TRBV12-3 or TRBV12-4 and J is TRBJ2-5; possible D gene TRBD2, 6 bases. V dropped 6 bases and J dropped 0 bases, with 8 bases sitting between them. The CDR3 spans 13 residues. CDR3 in DNA: TGTGCCAGCAGACTAGCCAACCAAGAGACCCAGTACTTC. It specifies CASRLANQETQYF.

The J gene is TRBJ2-1, the V gene TRBV3-1; D is undetermined. Germline CDR1 is LGHDT and CDR2 is YNNKEL (reference sequence). V dropped 1 base and J dropped 2 bases, with 6 bases sitting between them. CDR3 length equals 14 residues. The CDR3 coding sequence is TGTGCCAGCAGCCAAGCCCGTGCCTACAATGAGCAGTTCTTC. This translates into CASSQARAYNEQFF.

This chain links TRBV3-1 with TRBJ2-5, with D unclear. The CDR3 spans 14 residues. V was pared by 1 base and J by 1 base, with 7 bases between. Germline V CDR1 and CDR2: LGHDT, YNNKEL (reference sequence). The CDR3 loop is CASSQATIQETQYF. The DNA for the CDR3 is TGTGCCAGCAGCCAAGCTACCATCCAAGAGACCCAGTACTTC.

The chain links TRBV2 to TRBJ1-6; D call uncertain. Germline CDR1 and CDR2: SNHLY and FYNNEI. V was pared by 0 bases and J by 7 bases, with 10 bases between. The CDR3 length is 15 residues. In DNA, the CDR3 is TGTGCCAGCAGTGAAGCGGCCCGGCAGAATTCACCCCTCCACTTT. Its protein product is CASSEAARQNSPLHF.

The chain is built from TRBV5-1 and TRBJ2-5, with D perhaps matching TRBD1 or TRBD2 (5 bases each). V dropped 2 bases and J dropped 5 bases, with 19 bases sitting between them. CDR1 is SGHRS, CDR2 YFSETQ, per germline. This CDR3 is 16 amino acids long. The CDR3 DNA follows: TGCGCCAGCAGCTTTCGTTCCGACAGACCGGGGGAGACCCAGTACTTC. Its translation is CASSFRSDRPGETQYF.

The chain couples TRBV30 to TRBJ1-2; D is unresolved. The V end lost 3 bases, the J end lost 5 bases, and 13 bases lay between the germline ends. CDR1 is GTSNPN, CDR2 SVGIG, per germline (reference sequence). The CDR3 extends over 13 amino acids. CDR3 sequence reads: CAWSPPWAYGYTF. DNA for the CDR3: TGTGCCTGGAGCCCCCCGTGGGCGTATGGCTACACCTTC.

The V and J genes are TRBV30 and TRBJ2-7; 8 bases are a match to TRBD2. The CDR3 covers 16 residues. The V and J ends lost 0 bases and 0 bases, in that order; junction bases with no gene match: 7. Germline lookup yields CDR1 GTSNPN and CDR2 SVGIG (reference sequence). CDR3 residues: CAWSVKLAASSYEQYF. Here the CDR3 DNA reads TGTGCCTGGAGTGTTAAACTAGCGGCGAGCTCCTACGAGCAGTACTTC.

This chain uses TRBV25-1 with TRBJ2-6; weak D call: TRBD1 (7 bases). This CDR3 comprises 17 residues. The germline V gene has CDR1 MGHDK and CDR2 SYGVNS. The V and J ends lost 5 bases and 3 bases respectively, with 17 bases between them. CDR3 coding DNA: TGTGCCAGCAGTCATAGGACAGGACTACTTGGGGCCAACGTCCTGACTTTC. Translation: CASSHRTGLLGANVLTF.

The chain employs TRBV4-1 and TRBJ1-2, with D hard to call. This CDR3 comprises 14 residues. Germline lookup yields CDR1 MGHRA and CDR2 YSYEKL. Trimming took 1 base from V and 8 from J, leaving 14 bases between them. The DNA of the CDR3 is TGCGCCAGCAGCCAAGTGCTGGGAACACAAGGCTACACCTTC. Translating it yields CASSQVLGTQGYTF.

V usage is TRBV18 and J usage is TRBJ2-3; 11 nucleotides agree with TRBD2. This CDR3 is built from 17 residues. Trimming took 3 bases from V and 5 from J; bases not matched to a gene: 10. CDR1 and CDR2 (germline): KGHSH, LQKENI. The CDR3 region is CASSPLGTSGYKDTQYF. The DNA for the CDR3 is TGTGCCAGCTCACCCCTCGGGACTAGCGGATACAAAGATACGCAGTATTTT.

V is TRBV4-1 and J is TRBJ2-5, with a possible D match to TRBD2 (5 bases). This CDR3 region has 16 residues. Germline lookup yields CDR1 MGHRA and CDR2 YSYEKL. The V end was cut by 4 bases, the J end by 7 bases, with 22 bases between. For the CDR3, the DNA is TGCGCCAGCAGCCCCCACAGCCTCAGTGCCCGGGGGACCCAGTACTTC. Its protein product is CASSPHSLSARGTQYF.